These 10 T cell receptor beta chains were sequenced from one sample in a study of T cell changes during pregnancy in multiple sclerosis. Sequenced by immunoSEQ multiplex PCR; TCRdb stores in-frame clones only, minus some. The sample consists of under 50,000 clones, 90% to 95% of them appearing once. The sample in question was CD4+ T cells from peripheral blood mononuclear cells, obtained after pregnancy. Source of these receptors: a female donor with multiple sclerosis, enrolled in a pregnancy study.

The chain recombines TRBV5-6 with TRBJ2-5; 8 positions match TRBD1. Germline values: CDR1 SGHDT, CDR2 YYEEEE. The junction had 4 bases not matched to a gene; V was cut back by 1 base and J by 8 bases. CDR3 size: 13 residues. DNA for the CDR3: TGTGCCAGCAGCTTGCGGGACAGGCAAACCCAGTACTTC. Its translation is CASSLRDRQTQYF. The full variable domain, with the rest looked up from reference TRBV5-6 and TRBJ2-5, is DAGVTQSPTHLIKTRGQQVTLRCSPKSGHDTVSWYQQALGQGPQFIFQYYEEEERQRGNFPDRFSGHQFPNYSSELNVNALLLGDSALYLCASSLRDRQTQYFGPGTRLLVL.

The chain has TRBV6-4 and TRBJ1-6; 7 positions match TRBD1. The ends lost 9 bases at V and 12 bases at J; junction bases unmatched: 8. This CDR3 comprises 12 residues. Germline V gene data show CDR1 as MRHNA and CDR2 as SNTAGT. CDR3 protein: CASRQGRGPLHF. Written as DNA, the CDR3 is TGTGCCAGTAGACAGGGCCGGGGACCCCTCCACTTT.

In the case of this clone: A junction boundary mismatches the germline segment, possibly from a read error. V and J are TRBV13 and TRBJ1-2; 9 nucleotides match TRBD1. CDR1 and CDR2 from the germline V gene are PRHDT and FYEKMQ (reference sequence). The CDR3 sequence is 15 residues long. CDR3 sequence: CASSYSGTGNSGYTF. The CDR3 DNA reads TGTGCCAGCAGCTACTCCGGGACAGGGAACTCTGGCTACACCTTC. Variable domain in full (rest from reference TRBV13 and TRBJ1-2): AAGVIQSPRHLIKEKRETATLKCYPIPRHDTVYWYQQGPGQDPQFLISFYEKMQSDKGSIPDRFSAQQFSDYHSELNMSSLELGDSALYFCASSYSGTGNSGYTFGSGTRLTVV.

This sequence joins TRBV7-2 and TRBJ2-3; D may be TRBD1 (6 bases). V lost 6 bases, J lost 3 bases, and 10 bases lay in between. Germline values: CDR1 SGHTA, CDR2 FQGNSA. The CDR3 is 13 residues long. The CDR3, as DNA: TGTGCCAGCAGTCAAGGGGGTACAGATACGCAGTATTTT. Amino acids: CASSQGGTDTQYF.

The chain carries TRBV29-1 and TRBJ2-2; D unresolved. Germline lookup yields CDR1 SQVTM and CDR2 ANQGSEA. V was shortened by 3 bases and J by 3 bases, with 8 bases between the two germline ends. This CDR3 spans 13 amino acids. The CDR3 is CSVDSGYTGELFF. The CDR3 nucleotides are TGCAGCGTTGATTCTGGCTACACCGGGGAGCTGTTTTTT.

The gene calls are TRBV5-1 and TRBJ1-5, with D possibly being TRBD1 (5 bases). The germline V and J ends were trimmed by 2 bases and 5 bases, with 11 bases remaining between them. Germline V gives CDR1 SGHRS, CDR2 YFSETQ. The CDR3 contains 14 residues. The CDR3 region has the DNA TGCGCCAGCAGCTTCGGGGGGTGGGATCAGCCCCAGCATTTT. It yields the protein CASSFGGWDQPQHF.

This clone has just one count. The chain uses TRBV2 and TRBJ1-2, with D perhaps matching TRBD1 (5 bases). V lost 5 bases and J lost 2, with 15 bases in between. This CDR3 comprises 15 residues. From germline, CDR1 is SNHLY and CDR2 FYNNEI. The CDR3 region is CASSSLDSPNYGYTF. DNA for the CDR3: TGTGCCAGCAGTTCCCTCGACAGTCCGAACTATGGCTACACCTTC. Using reference TRBV2 and TRBJ1-2 for the parts outside the CDR3, the full variable domain is EPEVTQTPSHQVTQMGQEVILRCVPISNHLYFYWYRQILGQKVEFLVSFYNNEISEKSEIFDDQFSVERPDGSNFTLKIRSTKLEDSAMYFCASSSLDSPNYGYTFGSGTRLTVV.

The chain employs TRBV19 and TRBJ2-1; 7 nucleotides match TRBD1. The V and J ends lost 7 bases and 8 bases, in that order; junction bases with no gene match: 14. This CDR3 has 15 amino acids. Per germline, CDR1 LNHDA and CDR2 SQIVND (reference sequence). CDR3: CASIRSGTVNDEQFF. For the CDR3, the DNA is TGTGCCAGTATACGCTCCGGGACAGTAAACGATGAGCAGTTCTTC.

The V gene is TRBV7-2, the J gene TRBJ2-1, with TRBD2 as a possible D gene (7 bases). Trimming cost V 0 bases and J 8 bases, with 14 bases left between them. Germline V lookup: CDR1 SGHTA, CDR2 FQGNSA. The CDR3 is made up of 15 amino acids. The CDR3 loop reads CASSLAWGGAHEQFF. The CDR3 DNA reads as TGTGCCAGCAGCTTAGCCTGGGGGGGGGCTCATGAGCAGTTCTTC.

The chain combines TRBV5-6 with TRBJ1-1, with a possible D match to TRBD1 (6 bases). The V gene's germline CDR1 is SGHDT and CDR2 YYEEEE. V lost 4 bases and J lost 3, with 13 bases in between. The CDR3 length is 14 residues. The CDR3 protein is CASSRGAGDTEAFF. The CDR3 nucleotides read TGTGCCAGCAGCCGGGGGGCAGGGGACACTGAAGCTTTCTTT.